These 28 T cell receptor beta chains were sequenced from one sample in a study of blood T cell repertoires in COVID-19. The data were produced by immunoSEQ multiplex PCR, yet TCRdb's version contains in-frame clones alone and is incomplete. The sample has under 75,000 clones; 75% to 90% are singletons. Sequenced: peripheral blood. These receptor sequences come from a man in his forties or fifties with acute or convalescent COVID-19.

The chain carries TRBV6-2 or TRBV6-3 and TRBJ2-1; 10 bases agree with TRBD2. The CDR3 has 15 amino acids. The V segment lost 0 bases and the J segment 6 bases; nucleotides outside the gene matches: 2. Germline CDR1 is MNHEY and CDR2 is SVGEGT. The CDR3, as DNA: TGTGCCAGCAGTTACTCGGCTAGCGGGAGCAATGAGCAGTTCTTC. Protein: CASSYSASGSNEQFF.

DNA of the CDR3: TGTGCCAGCAGTACCCCCGGGCGGGGGAACCAAGAGACCCAGTACTTC. As protein: CASSTPGRGNQETQYF. This chain joins TRBV28 and TRBJ2-5; 7 bases are a match to TRBD2. The V segment lost 5 bases and the J segment 0 bases; nucleotides outside the gene matches: 9. The germline gives CDR1 MDHEN, CDR2 SYDVKM. This CDR3 comprises 16 residues.

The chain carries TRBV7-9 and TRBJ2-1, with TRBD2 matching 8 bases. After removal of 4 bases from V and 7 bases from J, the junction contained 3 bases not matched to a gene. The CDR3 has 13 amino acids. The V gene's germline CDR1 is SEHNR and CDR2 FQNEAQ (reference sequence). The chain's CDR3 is CASSSRGGNEQFF. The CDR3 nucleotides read TGTGCCAGCAGCTCCCGGGGGGGGAATGAGCAGTTCTTC.

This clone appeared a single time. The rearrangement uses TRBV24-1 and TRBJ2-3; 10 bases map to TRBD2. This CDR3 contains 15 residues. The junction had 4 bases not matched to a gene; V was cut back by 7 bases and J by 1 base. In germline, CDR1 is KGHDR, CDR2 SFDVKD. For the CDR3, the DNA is TGTGCCACCAGGGTCGGGACTAGCGGCACAGATACGCAGTATTTT. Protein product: CATRVGTSGTDTQYF.

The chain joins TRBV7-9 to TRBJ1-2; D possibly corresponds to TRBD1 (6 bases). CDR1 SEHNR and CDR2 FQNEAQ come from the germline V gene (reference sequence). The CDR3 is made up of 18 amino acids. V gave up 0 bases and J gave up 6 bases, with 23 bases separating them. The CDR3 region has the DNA TGTGCCAGCAGCTTAGCTTGGTTGAAACAGGGTAATCATCATGGCTACACCTTC. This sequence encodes CASSLAWLKQGNHHGYTF.

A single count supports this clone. CDR3 sequence: CSVEHGGRNYGYTF. The CDR3 region has the DNA TGCAGCGTTGAACACGGGGGAAGAAACTATGGCTACACCTTC. The V and J genes are TRBV29-1 and TRBJ1-2; a weak D match, TRBD1 (5 bases). In germline, CDR1 is SQVTM, CDR2 ANQGSEA. The CDR3 consists of 14 residues. Trimming removed 2 bases at V and 2 bases at J, with 12 bases between.

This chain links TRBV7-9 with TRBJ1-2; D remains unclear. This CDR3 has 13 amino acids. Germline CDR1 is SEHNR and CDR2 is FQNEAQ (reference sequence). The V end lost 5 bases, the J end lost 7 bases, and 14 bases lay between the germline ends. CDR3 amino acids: CASSDNVRAGYTF. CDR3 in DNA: TGTGCCAGCAGCGATAACGTGAGGGCTGGCTACACCTTC. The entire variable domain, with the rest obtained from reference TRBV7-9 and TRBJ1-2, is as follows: DTGVSQNPRHKITKRGQNVTFRCDPISEHNRLYWYRQTLGQGPEFLTYFQNEAQLEKSRLLSDRFSAERPKGSFSTLEIQRTEQGDSAMYLCASSDNVRAGYTFGSGTRLTVV.

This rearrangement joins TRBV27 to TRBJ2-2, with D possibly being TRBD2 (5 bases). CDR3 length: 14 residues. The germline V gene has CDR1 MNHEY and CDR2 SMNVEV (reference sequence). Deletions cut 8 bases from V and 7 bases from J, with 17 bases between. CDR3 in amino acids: CASQTTGRVGELFF. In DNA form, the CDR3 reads TGTGCCAGCCAAACGACCGGGCGGGTCGGGGAGCTGTTTTTT.

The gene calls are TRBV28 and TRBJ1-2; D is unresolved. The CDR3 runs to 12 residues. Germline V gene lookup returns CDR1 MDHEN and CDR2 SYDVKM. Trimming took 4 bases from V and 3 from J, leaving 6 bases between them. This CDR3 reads CASSSQYYGYTF. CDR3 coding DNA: TGTGCCAGCAGTTCCCAGTACTATGGCTACACCTTC.

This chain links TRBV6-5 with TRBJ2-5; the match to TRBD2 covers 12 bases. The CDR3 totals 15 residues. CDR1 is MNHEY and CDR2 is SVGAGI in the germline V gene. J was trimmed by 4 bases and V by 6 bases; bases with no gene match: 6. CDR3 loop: CASRPTGLAGETQYF. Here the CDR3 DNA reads TGTGCCAGCAGACCCACGGGACTAGCGGGAGAGACCCAGTACTTC.

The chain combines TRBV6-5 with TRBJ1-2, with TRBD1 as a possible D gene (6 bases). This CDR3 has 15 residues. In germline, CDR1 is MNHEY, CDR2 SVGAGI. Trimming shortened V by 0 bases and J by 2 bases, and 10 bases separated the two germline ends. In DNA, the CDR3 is TGTGCCAGCAGTTACTCCCACACAGGGAACTATGGCTACACCTTC. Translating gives CASSYSHTGNYGYTF.

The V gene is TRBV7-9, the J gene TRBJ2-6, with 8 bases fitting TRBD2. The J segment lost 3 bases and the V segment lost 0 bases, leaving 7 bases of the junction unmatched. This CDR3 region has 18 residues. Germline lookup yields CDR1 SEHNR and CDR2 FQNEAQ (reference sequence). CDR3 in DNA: TGTGCCAGCAGCTTAGCGTATACGGGAGGGCTTGGGGCCAACGTCCTGACTTTC. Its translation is CASSLAYTGGLGANVLTF.

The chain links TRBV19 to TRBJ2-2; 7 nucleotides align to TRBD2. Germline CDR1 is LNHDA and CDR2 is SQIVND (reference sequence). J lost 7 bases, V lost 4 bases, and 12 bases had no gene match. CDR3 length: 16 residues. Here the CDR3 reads CASSTLAPIGLGELFF. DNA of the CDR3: TGTGCCAGTAGTACACTAGCGCCTATTGGGCTCGGGGAGCTGTTTTTT.

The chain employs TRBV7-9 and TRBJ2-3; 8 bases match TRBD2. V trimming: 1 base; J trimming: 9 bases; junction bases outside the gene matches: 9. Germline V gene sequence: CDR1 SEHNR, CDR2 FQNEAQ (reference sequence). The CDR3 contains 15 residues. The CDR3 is CASSLGSGTGATQYF. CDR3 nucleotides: TGTGCCAGCAGCTTAGGTAGCGGGACGGGGGCAACGCAGTATTTT. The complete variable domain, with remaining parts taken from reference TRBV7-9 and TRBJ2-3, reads DTGVSQNPRHKITKRGQNVTFRCDPISEHNRLYWYRQTLGQGPEFLTYFQNEAQLEKSRLLSDRFSAERPKGSFSTLEIQRTEQGDSAMYLCASSLGSGTGATQYFGPGTRLTVL.

The CDR3 region is CASSPRGRDYGYTF. The CDR3 DNA reads as TGTGCCAGCTCACCACGGGGCAGGGACTATGGCTACACCTTC. This chain joins TRBV18 and TRBJ1-2, with a weak D call TRBD1 (5 bases). There are 14 residues in the CDR3. Trimming stripped 1 base from V and 3 bases from J, with 9 bases between. Germline-derived CDR1 and CDR2 are KGHSH and LQKENI.

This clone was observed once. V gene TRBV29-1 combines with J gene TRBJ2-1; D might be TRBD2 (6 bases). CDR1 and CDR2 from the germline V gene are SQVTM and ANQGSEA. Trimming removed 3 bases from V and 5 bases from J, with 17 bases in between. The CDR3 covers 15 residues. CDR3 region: CSVEAFPEGHNEQFF. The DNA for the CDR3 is TGCAGCGTTGAGGCGTTCCCGGAGGGCCACAATGAGCAGTTCTTC.

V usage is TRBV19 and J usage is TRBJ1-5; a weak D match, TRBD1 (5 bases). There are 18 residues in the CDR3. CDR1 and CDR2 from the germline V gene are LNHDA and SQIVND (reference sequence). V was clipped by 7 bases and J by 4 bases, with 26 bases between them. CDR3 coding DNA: TGTGCCAGTAACCCGTCCCATACAGCGACAGACCTGAATCAGCCCCAGCATTTT. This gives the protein CASNPSHTATDLNQPQHF.

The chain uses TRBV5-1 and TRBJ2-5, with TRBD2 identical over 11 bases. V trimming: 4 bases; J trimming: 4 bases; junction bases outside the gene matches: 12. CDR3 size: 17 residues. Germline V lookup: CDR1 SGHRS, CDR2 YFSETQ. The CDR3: CASSPAITSGRSETQYF. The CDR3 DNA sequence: TGCGCCAGCAGCCCCGCGATCACTAGCGGGAGATCAGAGACCCAGTACTTC.

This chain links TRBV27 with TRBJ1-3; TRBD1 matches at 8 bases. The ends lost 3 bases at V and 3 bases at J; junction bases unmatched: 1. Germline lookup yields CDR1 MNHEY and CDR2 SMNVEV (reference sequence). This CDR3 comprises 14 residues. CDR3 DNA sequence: TGTGCCAGCAGTTTGACAGGGGATGGAAACACCATATATTTT. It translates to CASSLTGDGNTIYF.

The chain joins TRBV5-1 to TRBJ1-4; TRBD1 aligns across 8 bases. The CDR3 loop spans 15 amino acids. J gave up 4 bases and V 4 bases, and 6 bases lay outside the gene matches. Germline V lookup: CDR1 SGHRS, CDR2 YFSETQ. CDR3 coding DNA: TGCGCCAGCAGCGTTACAGGGGGTGATAATGAAAAACTGTTTTTT. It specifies CASSVTGGDNEKLFF.

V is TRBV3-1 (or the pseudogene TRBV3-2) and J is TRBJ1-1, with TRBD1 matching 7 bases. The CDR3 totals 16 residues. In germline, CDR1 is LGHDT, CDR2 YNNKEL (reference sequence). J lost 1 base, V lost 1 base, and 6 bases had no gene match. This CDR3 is CASSQGGRGRNTEAFF. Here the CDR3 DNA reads TGTGCCAGCAGCCAAGGAGGAAGGGGGCGGAACACTGAAGCTTTCTTT.

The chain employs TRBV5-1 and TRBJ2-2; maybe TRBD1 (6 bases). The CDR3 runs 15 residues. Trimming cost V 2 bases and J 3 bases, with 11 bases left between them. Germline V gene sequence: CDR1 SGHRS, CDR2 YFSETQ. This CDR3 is CASSLRAGDTGELFF. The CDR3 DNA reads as TGCGCCAGCAGCTTAAGGGCAGGGGACACCGGGGAGCTGTTTTTT. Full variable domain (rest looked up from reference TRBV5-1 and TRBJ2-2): KAGVTQTPRYLIKTRGQQVTLSCSPISGHRSVSWYQQTPGQGLQFLFEYFSETQRNKGNFPGRFSGRQFSNSRSEMNVSTLELGDSALYLCASSLRAGDTGELFFGEGSRLTVL.

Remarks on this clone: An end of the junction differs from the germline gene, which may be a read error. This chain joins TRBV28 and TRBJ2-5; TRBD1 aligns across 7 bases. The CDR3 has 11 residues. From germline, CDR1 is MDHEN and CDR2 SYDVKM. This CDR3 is CASSRGGQEDF. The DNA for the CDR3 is TGTGCCAGCAGTAGAGGAGGACAGGAAGACTTC.

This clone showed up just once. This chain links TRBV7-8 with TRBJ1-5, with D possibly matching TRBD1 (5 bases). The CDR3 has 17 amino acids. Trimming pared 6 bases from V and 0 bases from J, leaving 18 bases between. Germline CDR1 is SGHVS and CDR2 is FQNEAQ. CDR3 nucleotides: TGTGCCAGCAGACCAGAAGGGGACTTCTATAGCAATCAGCCCCAGCATTTT. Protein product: CASRPEGDFYSNQPQHF.

The CDR3 protein is CASSPGQGETDTQYF. DNA of the CDR3: TGTGCCAGCAGCCCGGGACAGGGGGAAACAGATACGCAGTATTTT. The rearrangement joins TRBV6-5 to TRBJ2-3; 11 positions match TRBD1. The CDR3 is 15 residues long. Germline CDR1 is MNHEY and CDR2 is SVGAGI. Germline trimming cut 6 bases from V and 3 bases from J; bases unmatched to any gene: 5.

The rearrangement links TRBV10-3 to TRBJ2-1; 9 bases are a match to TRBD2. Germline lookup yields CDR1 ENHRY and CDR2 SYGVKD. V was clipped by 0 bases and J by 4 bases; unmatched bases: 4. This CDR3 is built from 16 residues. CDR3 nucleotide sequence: TGTGCCATCAGTGAGTCGGCGGGAGGGGGGTACAATGAGCAGTTCTTC. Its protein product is CAISESAGGGYNEQFF.

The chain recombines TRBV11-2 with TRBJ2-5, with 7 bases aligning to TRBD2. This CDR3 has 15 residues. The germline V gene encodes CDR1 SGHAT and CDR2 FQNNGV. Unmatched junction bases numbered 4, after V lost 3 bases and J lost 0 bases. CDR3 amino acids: CASSFDGGNQETQYF. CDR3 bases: TGTGCCAGCAGCTTCGACGGGGGGAACCAAGAGACCCAGTACTTC.

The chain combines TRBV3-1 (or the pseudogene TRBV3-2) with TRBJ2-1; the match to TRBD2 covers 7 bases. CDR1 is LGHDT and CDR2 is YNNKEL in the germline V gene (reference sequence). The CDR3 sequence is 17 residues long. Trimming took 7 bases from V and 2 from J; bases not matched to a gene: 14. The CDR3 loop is CASITIFRGTTYNEQFF. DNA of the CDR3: TGTGCCAGCATCACAATTTTCCGGGGGACTACCTACAATGAGCAGTTCTTC.